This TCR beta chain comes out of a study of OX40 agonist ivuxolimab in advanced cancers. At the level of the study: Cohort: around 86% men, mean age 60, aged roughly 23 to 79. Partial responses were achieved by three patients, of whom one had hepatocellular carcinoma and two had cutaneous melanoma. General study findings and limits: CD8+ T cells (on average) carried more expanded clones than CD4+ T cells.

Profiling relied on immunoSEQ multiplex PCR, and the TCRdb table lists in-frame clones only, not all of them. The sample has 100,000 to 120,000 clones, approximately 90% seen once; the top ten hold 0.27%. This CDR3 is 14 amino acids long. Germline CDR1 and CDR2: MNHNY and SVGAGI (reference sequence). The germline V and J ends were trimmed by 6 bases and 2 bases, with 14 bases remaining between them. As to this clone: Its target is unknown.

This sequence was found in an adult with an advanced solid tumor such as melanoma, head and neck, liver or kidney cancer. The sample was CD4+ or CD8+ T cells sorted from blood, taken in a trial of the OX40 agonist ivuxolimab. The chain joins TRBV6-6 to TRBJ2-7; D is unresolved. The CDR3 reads CASSQGRWAYEQYF. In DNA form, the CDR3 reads TGTGCCAGCAGCCAAGGACGGTGGGCCTACGAGCAGTACTTC.